The source of this TCR beta chain is a study of cytomegalovirus exposure and HLA in healthy donors. A note on this clone: The antigen is undetermined.

Primers included in the PCR were 60 Vbeta and 13 Jbeta primers. This table comes from immunoSEQ multiplex PCR, and its TCRdb copy is limited to in-frame clones, with some not included. The profile shows 70,000 or so clones, about 74% of them singletons. Study-wide points: Likely technical artifact: a cluster of highly shared sequence variants.

This TCR came from a woman aged 60-75 years in good health and CMV-seropositive. The specimen sequenced was PBMCs.

This CDR3 is CASSQEGAVTIGGYTF. The CDR3 coding sequence is TGCGCCAGCAGCCAAGAGGGTGCGGTTACAATTGGGGGCTACACCTTC. The rearrangement uses TRBV4-1 and TRBJ1-2; D call uncertain. Per germline, CDR1 MGHRA and CDR2 YSYEKL. V lost 0 bases, J lost 8 bases, and 19 bases lay in between. This CDR3 region has 16 residues.